What follows describes a single TCR beta chain. This specimen belongs to a study of cytomegalovirus exposure and HLA in healthy donors. Germline CDR1 and CDR2: SGHTA and FQGTGA. V lost 5 bases, J lost 3 bases, and 7 bases stayed unmatched. The CDR3 consists of 16 residues. Method: immunoSEQ multiplex PCR; TCRdb's copy keeps in-frame clones and lacks some. The table has about 160,000 clones, nearly 90% seen once; the top ten hold about a tenth. The sequence was collected from a woman aged 18-29 years in good health and CMV-seropositive. V usage is TRBV7-3 and J usage is TRBJ2-3; 11 positions match TRBD2. Specimen: PBMCs. CDR3 sequence: CASSPRSGRGTDTQYF. The CDR3 DNA is TGTGCCAGCAGCCCCCGTAGCGGGAGGGGTACAGATACGCAGTATTTT.